These 9 T cell receptor beta chains originate from one sample sequenced in a study of long-term antiretroviral therapy in people with HIV. Samples were assayed with immunoSEQ v3.0 at survey level. The method was immunoSEQ multiplex PCR; TCRdb's version includes in-frame clones alone and lacks a portion of them. The sample holds 20,000 to 25,000 clones, 75% to 85% seen once. The sequencing here drew on unsorted PBMCs, taken 0.1 years before starting antiretroviral therapy. The receptors come from a man younger than 35 with HIV.

This clone was counted a few times. V is TRBV19 and J is TRBJ1-2, with D perhaps matching TRBD1 (5 bases). The CDR3 is 13 amino acids. The germline V gene encodes CDR1 LNHDA and CDR2 SQIVND (reference sequence). Between the trimmed V and J ends, which lost 5 bases and 8 bases, there was a span of 15 bases. The DNA of the CDR3 is TGTGCCAGTAGTCGACGGGACGGAGGCGGCTACACCTTC. Protein sequence: CASSRRDGGGYTF.

This clone turned up a few times. The chain combines TRBV27 with TRBJ2-7, with TRBD1 matching 8 bases. After removal of 5 bases from V and 3 bases from J, the junction contained 6 bases not matched to a gene. CDR1 is MNHEY, CDR2 SMNVEV, per germline (reference sequence). The CDR3 consists of 14 residues. The CDR3 DNA follows: TGTGCCAGCAGTCCGTGGACAGGGTACTACGAGCAGTACTTC. This sequence encodes CASSPWTGYYEQYF.

This clone was detected once. The CDR3 loop is CASSSTGEANYGYTF. The DNA for the CDR3 is TGTGCCAGCAGTTCAACAGGAGAAGCTAACTATGGCTACACCTTC. This chain uses TRBV28 with TRBJ1-2, with D possibly TRBD1 on 5 matching bases. Per the germline V gene, CDR1 is MDHEN and CDR2 is SYDVKM. V was trimmed by 4 bases and J by 0 bases, leaving 12 bases between them. This CDR3 spans 15 amino acids.

In its sample, this clone was seen a few times. This chain uses TRBV4-2 with TRBJ2-2, with a possible D match to TRBD2 (5 bases). The germline gives CDR1 LGHNA, CDR2 YNFKEQ. The V end was cut by 4 bases, the J end by 3 bases, with 12 bases between. CDR3 length: 15 amino acids. The DNA for the CDR3 is TGTGCCAGCAGCCCAAGCTACGGGGACACCGGGGAGCTGTTTTTT. This codes for CASSPSYGDTGELFF.

The sample holds one count of this clone. The chain carries TRBV15 and TRBJ2-3, with 9 bases fitting TRBD2. Per germline, CDR1 LNHNV and CDR2 YYDKDF (reference sequence). Losses at the gene ends were 0 bases for V and 1 base for J; bases not matched to a gene: 11. The CDR3 is made up of 19 amino acids. This chain's CDR3 is CATSRDLASGKEGTDTQYF. The CDR3 coding sequence is TGTGCCACCAGCAGAGATTTGGCTAGCGGGAAGGAAGGCACAGATACGCAGTATTTT.

This rearrangement joins TRBV10-3 to TRBJ2-7, with TRBD1 matching 9 bases. Losses at the gene ends were 3 bases for V and 7 bases for J; bases not matched to a gene: 4. Germline loops: CDR1 ENHRY, CDR2 SYGVKD. This CDR3 is built from 13 residues. CDR3 nucleotides: TGTGCCATCAGTGATGGGACAGGGTTTGAGCAGTACTTC. Its translation is CAISDGTGFEQYF.

The CDR3 coding sequence is TGTGCCAGCAGCTTGGGTGGTCTCTCTGGGGCCAACGTCCTGACTTTC. Translated, it gives CASSLGGLSGANVLTF. The chain joins TRBV5-6 to TRBJ2-6; D uncertain. Trimming removed 0 bases from V and 0 bases from J, with 7 bases in between. Germline CDR1 SGHDT, CDR2 YYEEEE. The CDR3 runs to 16 residues.

J is TRBJ2-3 and V is TRBV5-1; the match to TRBD2 covers 10 bases. The CDR3 has 15 residues. Germline CDR1 SGHRS, CDR2 YFSETQ. V lost 2 bases, J lost 5 bases, and 5 bases stayed unmatched. This CDR3 reads CASSLVAGGLDTQYF. CDR3 nucleotides: TGCGCCAGCAGCTTAGTAGCGGGGGGTTTAGATACGCAGTATTTT.

This clone was counted only a few times. V and J are TRBV2 and TRBJ2-7; D not certain. CDR3 length: 11 residues. CDR1 and CDR2 from the germline V gene are SNHLY and FYNNEI. V lost 4 bases and J lost 2, with 3 bases in between. The DNA of the CDR3 is TGTGCCAGCAGTGCAGCCTACGAGCAGTACTTC. It codes for CASSAAYEQYF.